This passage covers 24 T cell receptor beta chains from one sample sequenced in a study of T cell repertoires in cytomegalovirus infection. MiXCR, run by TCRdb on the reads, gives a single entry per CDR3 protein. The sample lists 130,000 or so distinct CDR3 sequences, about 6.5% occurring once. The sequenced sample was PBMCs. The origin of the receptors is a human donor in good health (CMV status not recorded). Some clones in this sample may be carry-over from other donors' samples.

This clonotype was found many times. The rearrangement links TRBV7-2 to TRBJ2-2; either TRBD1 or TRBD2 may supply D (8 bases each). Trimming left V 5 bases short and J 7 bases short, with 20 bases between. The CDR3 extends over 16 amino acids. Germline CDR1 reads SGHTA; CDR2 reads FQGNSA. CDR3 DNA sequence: TGTGCCAGCAGCCTCCAGGGGGCGCGGGGGGTCGGGGAGCTGTTTTTT. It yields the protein CASSLQGARGVGELFF.

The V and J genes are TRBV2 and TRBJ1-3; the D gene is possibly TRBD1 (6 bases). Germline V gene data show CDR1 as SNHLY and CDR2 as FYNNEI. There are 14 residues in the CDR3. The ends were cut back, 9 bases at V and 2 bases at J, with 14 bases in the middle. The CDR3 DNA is TGTGCCAGTACCTACCAGGGGACTGGAAACACCATATATTTT. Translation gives CASTYQGTGNTIYF.

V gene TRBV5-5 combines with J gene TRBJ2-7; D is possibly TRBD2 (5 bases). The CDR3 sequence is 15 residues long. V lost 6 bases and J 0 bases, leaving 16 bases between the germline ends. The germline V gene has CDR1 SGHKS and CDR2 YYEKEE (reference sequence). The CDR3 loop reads CASTLSGISSYEQYF. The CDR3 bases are TGTGCCAGCACCCTCTCCGGGATCTCCTCCTACGAGCAGTACTTC. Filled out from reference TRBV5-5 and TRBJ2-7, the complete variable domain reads DAGVTQSPTHLIKTRGQQVTLRCSPISGHKSVSWYQQVLGQGPQFIFQYYEKEERGRGNFPDRFSARQFPNYSSELNVNALLLGDSALYLCASTLSGISSYEQYFGPGTRLTVT.

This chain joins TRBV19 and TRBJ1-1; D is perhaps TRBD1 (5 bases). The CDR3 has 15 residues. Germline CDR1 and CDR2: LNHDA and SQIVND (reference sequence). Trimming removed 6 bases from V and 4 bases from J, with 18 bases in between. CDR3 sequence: CASRTPGRLVTEAFF. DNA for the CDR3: TGTGCCAGTAGGACCCCGGGACGCCTAGTCACTGAAGCTTTCTTT.

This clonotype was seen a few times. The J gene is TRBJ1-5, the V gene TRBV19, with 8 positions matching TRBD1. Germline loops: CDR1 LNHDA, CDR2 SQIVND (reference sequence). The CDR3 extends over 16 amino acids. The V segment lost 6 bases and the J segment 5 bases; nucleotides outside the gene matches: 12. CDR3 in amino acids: CASSRQGAGAYQPQHF. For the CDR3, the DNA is TGTGCCAGTAGCCGTCAGGGGGCGGGGGCTTATCAGCCCCAGCATTTT.

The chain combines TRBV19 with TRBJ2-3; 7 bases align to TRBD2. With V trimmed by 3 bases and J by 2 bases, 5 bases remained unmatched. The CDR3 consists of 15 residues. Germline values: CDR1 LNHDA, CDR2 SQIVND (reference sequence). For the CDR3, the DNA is TGTGCCAGTAGTATGGAGCGGGGTCCCACAGATACGCAGTATTTT. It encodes CASSMERGPTDTQYF. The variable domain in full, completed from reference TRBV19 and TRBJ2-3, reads DGGITQSPKYLFRKEGQNVTLSCEQNLNHDAMYWYRQDPGQGLRLIYYSQIVNDFQKGDIAEGYSVSREKKESFPLTVTSAQKNPTAFYLCASSMERGPTDTQYFGPGTRLTVL.

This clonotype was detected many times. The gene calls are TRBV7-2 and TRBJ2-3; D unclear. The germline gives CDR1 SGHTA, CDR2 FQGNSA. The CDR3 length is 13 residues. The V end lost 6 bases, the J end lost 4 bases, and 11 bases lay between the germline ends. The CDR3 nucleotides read TGTGCCAGCAGTTCCCCCCCGCCAGATACGCAGTATTTT. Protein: CASSSPPPDTQYF.

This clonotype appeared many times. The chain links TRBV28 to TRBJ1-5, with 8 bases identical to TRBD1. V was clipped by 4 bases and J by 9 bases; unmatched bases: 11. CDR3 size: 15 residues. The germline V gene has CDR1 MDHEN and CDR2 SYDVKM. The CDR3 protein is CASSSHRGKGRPQHF. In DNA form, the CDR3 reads TGTGCCAGCAGTTCCCACAGGGGGAAGGGGAGGCCCCAGCATTTT.

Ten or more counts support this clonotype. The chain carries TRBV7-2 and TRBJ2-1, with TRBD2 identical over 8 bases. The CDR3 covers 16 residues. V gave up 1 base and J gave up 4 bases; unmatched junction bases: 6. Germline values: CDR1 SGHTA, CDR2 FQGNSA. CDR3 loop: CASSLVPGGAYNEQFF. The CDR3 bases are TGTGCCAGCAGCTTAGTCCCGGGAGGGGCGTACAATGAGCAGTTCTTC.

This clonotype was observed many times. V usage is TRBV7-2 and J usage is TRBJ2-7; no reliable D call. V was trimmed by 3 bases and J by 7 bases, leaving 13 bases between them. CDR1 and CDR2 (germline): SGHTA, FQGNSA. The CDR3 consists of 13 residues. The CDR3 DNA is TGTGCCAGCAGCTTTTCCTTGCAGGTAGAGCAGTACTTC. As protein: CASSFSLQVEQYF.

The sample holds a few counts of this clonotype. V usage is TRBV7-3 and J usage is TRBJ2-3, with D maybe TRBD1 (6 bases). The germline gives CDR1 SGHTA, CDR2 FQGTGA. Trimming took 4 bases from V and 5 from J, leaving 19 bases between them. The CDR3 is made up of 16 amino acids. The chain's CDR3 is CASSSRQQGSGDTQYF. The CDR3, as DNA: TGTGCCAGCAGCTCACGTCAACAGGGATCGGGAGATACGCAGTATTTT.

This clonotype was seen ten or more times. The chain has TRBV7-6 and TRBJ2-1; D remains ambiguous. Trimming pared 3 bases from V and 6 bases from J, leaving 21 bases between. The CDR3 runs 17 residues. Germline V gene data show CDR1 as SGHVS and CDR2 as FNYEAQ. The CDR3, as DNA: TGTGCCAGCAGCTTGGGCTGGATGGTGGCAAGCTTCAATGAGCAGTTCTTC. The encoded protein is CASSLGWMVASFNEQFF.

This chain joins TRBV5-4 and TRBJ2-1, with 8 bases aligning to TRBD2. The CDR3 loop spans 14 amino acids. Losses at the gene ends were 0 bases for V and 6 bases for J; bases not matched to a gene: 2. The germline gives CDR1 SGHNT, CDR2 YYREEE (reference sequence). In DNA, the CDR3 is TGTGCCAGCAGCTTGGAACTAGCGGCCAATGAGCAGTTCTTC. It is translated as CASSLELAANEQFF. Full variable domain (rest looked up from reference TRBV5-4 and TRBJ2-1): ETGVTQSPTHLIKTRGQQVTLRCSSQSGHNTVSWYQQALGQGPQFIFQYYREEENGRGNFPPRFSGLQFPNYSSELNVNALELDDSALYLCASSLELAANEQFFGPGTRLTVL.

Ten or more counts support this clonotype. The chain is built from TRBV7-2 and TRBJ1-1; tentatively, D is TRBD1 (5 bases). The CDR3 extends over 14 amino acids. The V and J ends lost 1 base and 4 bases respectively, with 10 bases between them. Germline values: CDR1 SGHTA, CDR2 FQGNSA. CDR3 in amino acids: CASSLDRSSTEAFF. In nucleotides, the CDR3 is TGTGCCAGCAGCTTAGACAGGTCGAGCACTGAAGCTTTCTTT.

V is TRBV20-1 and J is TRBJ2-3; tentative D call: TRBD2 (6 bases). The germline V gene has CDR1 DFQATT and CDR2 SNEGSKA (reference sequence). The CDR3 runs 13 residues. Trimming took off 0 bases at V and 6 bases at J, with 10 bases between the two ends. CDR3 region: CSARDGGLDTQYF. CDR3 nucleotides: TGCAGTGCTAGAGATGGGGGACTGGATACGCAGTATTTT.

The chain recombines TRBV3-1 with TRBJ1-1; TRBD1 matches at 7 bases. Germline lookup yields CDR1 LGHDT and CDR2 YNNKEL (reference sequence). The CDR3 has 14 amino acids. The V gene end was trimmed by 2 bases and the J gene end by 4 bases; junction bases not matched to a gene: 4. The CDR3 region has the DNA TGTGCCAGCAGCCAACATCCAGGGGGCACTGAAGCTTTCTTT. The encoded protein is CASSQHPGGTEAFF. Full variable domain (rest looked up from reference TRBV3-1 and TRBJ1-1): DTAVSQTPKYLVTQMGNDKSIKCEQNLGHDTMYWYKQDSKKFLKIMFSYNNKELIINETVPNRFSPKSPDKAHLNLHINSLELGDSAVYFCASSQHPGGTEAFFGQGTRLTVV.

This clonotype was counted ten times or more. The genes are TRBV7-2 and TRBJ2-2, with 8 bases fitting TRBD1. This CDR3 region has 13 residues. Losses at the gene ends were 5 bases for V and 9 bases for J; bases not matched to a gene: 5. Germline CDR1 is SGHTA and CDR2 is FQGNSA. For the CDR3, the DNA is TGTGCCAGCAGCCGGACAGGGACGAGGGAGCTGTTTTTT. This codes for CASSRTGTRELFF.

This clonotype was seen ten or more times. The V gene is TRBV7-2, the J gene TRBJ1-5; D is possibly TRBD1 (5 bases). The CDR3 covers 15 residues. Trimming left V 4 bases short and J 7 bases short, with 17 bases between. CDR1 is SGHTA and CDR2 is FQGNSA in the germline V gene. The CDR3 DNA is TGTGCCAGCAGCTCCGGGGCCTACGGGAGCCAGCCCCAGCATTTT. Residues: CASSSGAYGSQPQHF.

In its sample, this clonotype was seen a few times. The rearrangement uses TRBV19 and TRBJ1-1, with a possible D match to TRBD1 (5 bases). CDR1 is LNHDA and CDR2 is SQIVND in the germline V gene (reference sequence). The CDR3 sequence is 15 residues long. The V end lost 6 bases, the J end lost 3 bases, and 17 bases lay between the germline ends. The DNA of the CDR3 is TGTGCCAGTAGCCCCCAAGCCGGGGCGTACACTGAAGCTTTCTTT. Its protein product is CASSPQAGAYTEAFF.

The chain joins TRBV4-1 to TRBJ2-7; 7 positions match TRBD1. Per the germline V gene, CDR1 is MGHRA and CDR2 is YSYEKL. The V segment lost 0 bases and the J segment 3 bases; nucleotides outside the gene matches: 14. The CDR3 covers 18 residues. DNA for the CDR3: TGCGCCAGCAGCCAAGATCAGATACAGGGGAGTCTAATCTACGAGCAGTACTTC. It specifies CASSQDQIQGSLIYEQYF.

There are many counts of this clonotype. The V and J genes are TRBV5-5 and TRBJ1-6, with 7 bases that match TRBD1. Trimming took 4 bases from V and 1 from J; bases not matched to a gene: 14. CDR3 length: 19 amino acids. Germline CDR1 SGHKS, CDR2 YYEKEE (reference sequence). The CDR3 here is CASSTPTTGVGSYNSPLHF. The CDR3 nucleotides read TGTGCCAGCAGCACCCCGACAACAGGGGTTGGTTCCTATAATTCACCCCTCCACTTT.

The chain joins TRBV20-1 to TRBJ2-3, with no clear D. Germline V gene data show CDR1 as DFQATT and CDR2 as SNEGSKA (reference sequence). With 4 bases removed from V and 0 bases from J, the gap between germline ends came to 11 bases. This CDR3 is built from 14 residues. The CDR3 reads CSANQFSSTDTQYF. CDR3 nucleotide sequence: TGCAGTGCTAATCAGTTCTCTAGCACAGATACGCAGTATTTT.

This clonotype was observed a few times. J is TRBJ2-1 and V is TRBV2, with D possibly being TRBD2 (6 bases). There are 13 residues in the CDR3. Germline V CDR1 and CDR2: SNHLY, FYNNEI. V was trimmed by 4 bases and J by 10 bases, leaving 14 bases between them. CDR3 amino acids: CASSGSWGGEQFF. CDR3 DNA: TGTGCCAGCAGTGGATCTTGGGGAGGCGAGCAGTTCTTC. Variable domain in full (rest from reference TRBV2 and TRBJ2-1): EPEVTQTPSHQVTQMGQEVILRCVPISNHLYFYWYRQILGQKVEFLVSFYNNEISEKSEIFDDQFSVERPDGSNFTLKIRSTKLEDSAMYFCASSGSWGGEQFFGPGTRLTVL.

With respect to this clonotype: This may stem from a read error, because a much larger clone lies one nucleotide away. The CDR3 DNA follows: TGTACCAGCAGCGCAAGACAGGTTTTCAGCTCTGGAAACACCATATATTTT. It encodes CTSSARQVFSSGNTIYF. This chain joins TRBV7-4 and TRBJ1-3, with a weak D call TRBD1 (6 bases). The CDR3 is 17 amino acids. Germline V lookup: CDR1 SGHVT, CDR2 SQSDAQ. Using reference TRBV7-4 and TRBJ1-3 for the parts outside the CDR3, the full variable domain is GAGVSQSPRYKVAKRGRDVALRCDSISGHVTLYWYRQTLGQGSEVLTYSQSDAQRDKSGRPSGRFSAERPERSVSTLKIQRTEQGDSAVYLCTSSARQVFSSGNTIYFGEGSWLTVV.